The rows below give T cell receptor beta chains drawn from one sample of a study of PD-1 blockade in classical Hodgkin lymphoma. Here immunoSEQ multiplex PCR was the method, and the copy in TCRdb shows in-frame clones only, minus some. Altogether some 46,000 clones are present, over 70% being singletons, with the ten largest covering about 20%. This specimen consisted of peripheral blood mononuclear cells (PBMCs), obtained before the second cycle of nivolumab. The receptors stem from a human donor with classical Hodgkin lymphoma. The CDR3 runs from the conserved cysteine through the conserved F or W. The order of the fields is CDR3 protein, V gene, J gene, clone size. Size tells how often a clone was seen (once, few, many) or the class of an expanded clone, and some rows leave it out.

CDR3 protein: CASSSPTSGRVYEQYF; V gene: TRBV6-6; J gene: TRBJ2-7; clone size: once
CDR3 protein: CASSLLTSQGGYTF; V gene: TRBV27; J gene: TRBJ1-2; clone size: few
CDR3 protein: CASSLQGLIYEQYF; V gene: TRBV18; J gene: TRBJ2-7; clone size: NA
CDR3 protein: CASSREGLDYNEQFF; V gene: TRBV4-1; J gene: TRBJ2-1; clone size: NA
CDR3 protein: CASSVDPTYNEQFF; V gene: TRBV9; J gene: TRBJ2-1; clone size: NA
CDR3 protein: CASSHYQGLAGGRGQETQYF; V gene: TRBV14; J gene: TRBJ2-5; clone size: NA
CDR3 protein: CASSYADVTGELFF; V gene: TRBV6-6; J gene: TRBJ2-2; clone size: NA
CDR3 protein: CASSQQGGGYNEQFF; V gene: TRBV6-6; J gene: TRBJ2-1; clone size: NA
CDR3 protein: CATQQGSWPEQYF; V gene: TRBV6-1; J gene: TRBJ2-7; clone size: NA
CDR3 protein: CASSRVANQETQYF; V gene: TRBV18; J gene: TRBJ2-5; clone size: NA
CDR3 protein: CASSFTGVADKLFF; V gene: TRBV28; J gene: TRBJ1-4; clone size: few
CDR3 protein: CAWSVSPRDSNQPQHF; V gene: TRBV30; J gene: TRBJ1-5; clone size: NA
CDR3 protein: CASSPGHTQETQYF; V gene: TRBV18; J gene: TRBJ2-5; clone size: few
CDR3 protein: CASSGLGLAGGNEQFF; V gene: TRBV7-2; J gene: TRBJ2-1; clone size: few
CDR3 protein: CASSWGTGARGTEAFF; V gene: TRBV5-8; J gene: TRBJ1-1; clone size: NA